This T cell receptor (beta chain) was obtained from a study of blood T cell repertoires in COVID-19. Study summary: From T cells, B-cell-depleted T cells, or PBMCs came the material, which was cDNA or gDNA.

Original analysis: The authors estimated nucleated cell counts from reference gene primer amplification. The repertoire was sequenced with immunoSEQ multiplex PCR; TCRdb's copy has only in-frame clones and lacks some. V, J and clone size derive from that table, while D and trimming were established from the DNA sequence. The sample contains 160,000 or so clones, over 75% of which appear only once. The germline CDR1 and CDR2 sequences are SGHRS and YFSETQ. The CDR3 is 17 amino acids. J was trimmed by 2 bases and V by 0 bases; bases with no gene match: 9. The chain recombines TRBV5-1 with TRBJ1-1, with 8 bases lining up with TRBD1. The sequencing input was peripheral blood. The receptor comes from a woman aged 40 to 49 with acute or convalescent COVID-19. DNA of the CDR3: TGCGCCAGCAGCTTGGCTGTTGGAGACAGGGGAAACACTGAAGCTTTCTTT. This translates into CASSLAVGDRGNTEAFF. Full variable domain (remainder filled in from reference TRBV5-1 and TRBJ1-1): KAGVTQTPRYLIKTRGQQVTLSCSPISGHRSVSWYQQTPGQGLQFLFEYFSETQRNKGNFPGRFSGRQFSNSRSEMNVSTLELGDSALYLCASSLAVGDRGNTEAFFGQGTRLTVV.